This TCR beta chain was retrieved from a study of response to subunit inactivated influenza vaccine. Whole-study results and caveats: Every seasonal influenza vaccination brings in few new T cells, the authors suggested.

This clonotype turned up a few times. Its antigen is not identified. Using its own MiXCR run on the RT-PCR reads, TCRdb lists one record per CDR3 protein. Seen here are 600,000 to 700,000 distinct CDR3 sequences, about 15% observed once, and the top ten hold 7.5% to 8%. The CDR3 totals 12 residues. V gave up 6 bases and J gave up 4 bases, with 12 bases separating them. Germline V gives CDR1 DFQATT, CDR2 SNEGSKA (reference sequence). The sequence was collected from a man aged 45-65 years who received an inactivated influenza vaccine. V and J are TRBV20-1 and TRBJ1-2; D remains unclear. The sample consisted of PBMCs from blood, taken roughly 2 weeks before vaccination. The CDR3 nucleotides read TGCAGTGCCCGGACGGATTCCTATGGCTACACCTTC. Translating gives CSARTDSYGYTF.